Listed here are 7 T cell receptor beta chains from one sample, sequenced in a study of blood T cell repertoires in COVID-19. Profiled with immunoSEQ multiplex PCR; TCRdb holds only in-frame clones, not every one. The profile shows around 280,000 clones, about 90% of them singletons. What was sequenced was peripheral blood. The receptors here all came from a woman between 45 and 65 years old who had recovered from COVID-19.

This rearrangement joins TRBV7-3 to TRBJ2-1; D might be TRBD2 (6 bases). The CDR3 runs to 13 residues. The V gene lost 4 bases and the J gene lost 7 bases, with 11 bases spanning the gap. Germline V CDR1 and CDR2: SGHTA, FQGTGA. The DNA for the CDR3 is TGTGCCAGCAGCTGGGGGACTCAGAATGAGCAGTTCTTC. Translated: CASSWGTQNEQFF.

The CDR3 coding sequence is TGCGCCAGCAGCACAGGCCCGACACACTCCTACGAGCAGTACTTC. It is translated as CASSTGPTHSYEQYF. V gene TRBV4-1 combines with J gene TRBJ2-7; D may be TRBD1 (5 bases). The CDR3 is 15 amino acids. The ends were cut back, 5 bases at V and 0 bases at J, with 14 bases in the middle. Per germline, CDR1 MGHRA and CDR2 YSYEKL.

The chain recombines TRBV5-1 with TRBJ1-4, with D tentatively TRBD1 (5 bases). Deletions cut 3 bases from V and 8 bases from J, with 5 bases between. CDR3 size: 11 residues. The germline V gene encodes CDR1 SGHRS and CDR2 YFSETQ. Written as DNA, the CDR3 is TGCGCCAGCAGCTCAGGGGAAAAACTGTTTTTT. Its protein is CASSSGEKLFF.

The chain combines TRBV6-2 or TRBV6-3 with TRBJ2-3; D is possibly TRBD2 (7 bases). The V end was cut by 2 bases, the J end by 3 bases, with 15 bases between. This CDR3 is built from 16 residues. Germline V gives CDR1 MNHEY, CDR2 SVGEGT. The CDR3 loop is CASSYPAEGGTDTQYF. In DNA, the CDR3 is TGTGCCAGCAGTTACCCGGCAGAGGGGGGGACAGATACGCAGTATTTT.

J is TRBJ1-1 and V is TRBV4-2; the D gene is possibly TRBD1 (5 bases). The germline gives CDR1 LGHNA, CDR2 YNFKEQ. Trimming stripped 3 bases from V and 1 base from J, with 9 bases between. This CDR3 is 14 amino acids long. The CDR3 nucleotides read TGTGCCAGCAGCCATCCGGGGGAGAACACTGAAGCTTTCTTT. Amino acid sequence: CASSHPGENTEAFF.

This sequence joins TRBV5-8 and TRBJ2-5; TRBD2 matches at 8 bases. The J segment lost 0 bases and the V segment lost 4 bases, leaving 14 bases of the junction unmatched. The CDR3 is made up of 18 amino acids. In germline, CDR1 is SGHTS, CDR2 YDEGEE. The CDR3 nucleotides read TGTGCCAGCAGCGGATTACTAGCGGACATTTGGGACCAAGAGACCCAGTACTTC. It is translated as CASSGLLADIWDQETQYF.

In its sample, this clone was seen once. CDR3 protein: CASSLRNSPIYF. The CDR3 DNA reads TGTGCCAGCAGCTTACGGAACAGCCCCATATATTTT. The gene calls are TRBV11-1 and TRBJ1-3; D is unresolved. With 2 bases removed from V and 11 bases from J, the gap between germline ends came to 10 bases. The germline gives CDR1 SGHAT, CDR2 FQDESV (reference sequence). This CDR3 has 12 amino acids.